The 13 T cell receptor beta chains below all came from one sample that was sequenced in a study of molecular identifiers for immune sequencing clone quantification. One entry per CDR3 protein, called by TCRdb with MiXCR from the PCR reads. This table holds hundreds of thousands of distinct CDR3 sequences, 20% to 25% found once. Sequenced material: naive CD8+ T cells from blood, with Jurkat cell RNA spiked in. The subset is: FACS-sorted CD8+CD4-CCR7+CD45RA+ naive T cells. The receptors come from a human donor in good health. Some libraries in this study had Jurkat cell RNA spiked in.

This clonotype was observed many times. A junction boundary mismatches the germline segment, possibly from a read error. In DNA form, the CDR3 reads TGTGCCAGCAGTGTAACCACCGGTGACAGGTTTATCTTC. It encodes CASSVTTGDRFIF. This chain joins TRBV25-1 and TRBJ2-7; tentative D call: TRBD1 (6 bases). The CDR3 length is 13 residues. Germline values: CDR1 MGHDK, CDR2 SYGVNS.

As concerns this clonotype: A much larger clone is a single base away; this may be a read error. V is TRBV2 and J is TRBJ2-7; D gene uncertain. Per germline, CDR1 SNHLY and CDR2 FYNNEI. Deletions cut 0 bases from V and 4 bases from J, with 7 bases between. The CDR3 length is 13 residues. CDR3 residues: CASSEACQYEQYF. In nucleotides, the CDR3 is TGTGCCAGCAGTGAAGCGTGTCAGTACGAGCAGTACTTC. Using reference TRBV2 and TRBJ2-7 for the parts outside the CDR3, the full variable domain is EPEVTQTPSHQVTQMGQEVILRCVPISNHLYFYWYRQILGQKVEFLVSFYNNEISEKSEIFDDQFSVERPDGSNFTLKIRSTKLEDSAMYFCASSEACQYEQYFGPGTRLTVT.

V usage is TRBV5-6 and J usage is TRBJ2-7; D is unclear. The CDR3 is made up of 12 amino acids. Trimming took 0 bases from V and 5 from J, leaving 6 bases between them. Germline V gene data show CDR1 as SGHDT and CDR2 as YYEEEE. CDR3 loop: CASSLVNDEQYF. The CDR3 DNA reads TGTGCCAGCAGCTTGGTGAACGACGAGCAGTACTTC.

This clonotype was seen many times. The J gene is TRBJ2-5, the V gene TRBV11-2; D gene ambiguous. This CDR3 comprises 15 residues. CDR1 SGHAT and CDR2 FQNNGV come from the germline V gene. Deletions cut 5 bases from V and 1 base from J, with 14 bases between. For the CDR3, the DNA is TGTGCCAGCAGCCCCGTCCCAGAATCCCAAGAGACCCAGTACTTC. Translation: CASSPVPESQETQYF.

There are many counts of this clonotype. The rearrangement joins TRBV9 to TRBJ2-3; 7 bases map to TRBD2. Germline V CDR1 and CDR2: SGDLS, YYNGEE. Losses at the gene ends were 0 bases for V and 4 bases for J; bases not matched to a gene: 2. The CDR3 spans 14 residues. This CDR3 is CASSVATSADTQYF. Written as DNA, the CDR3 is TGTGCCAGCAGCGTAGCAACTAGCGCAGATACGCAGTATTTT.

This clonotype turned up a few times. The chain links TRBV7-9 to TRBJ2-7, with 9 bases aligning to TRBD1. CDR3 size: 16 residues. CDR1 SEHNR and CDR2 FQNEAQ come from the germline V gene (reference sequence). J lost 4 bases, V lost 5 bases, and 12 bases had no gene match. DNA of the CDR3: TGTGCCAGCAGCCCAAGGACCCGGGACAGGGATTACGAGCAGTACTTC. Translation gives CASSPRTRDRDYEQYF.

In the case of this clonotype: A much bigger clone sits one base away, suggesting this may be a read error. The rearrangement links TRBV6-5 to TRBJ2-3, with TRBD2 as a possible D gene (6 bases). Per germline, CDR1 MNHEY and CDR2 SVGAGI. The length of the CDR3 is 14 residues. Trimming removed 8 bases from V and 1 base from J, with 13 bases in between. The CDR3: CASGKLAGTDTQYF. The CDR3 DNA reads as TGTGCCAGCGGCAAGTTAGCGGGCACAGATACGCAGTATTTT.

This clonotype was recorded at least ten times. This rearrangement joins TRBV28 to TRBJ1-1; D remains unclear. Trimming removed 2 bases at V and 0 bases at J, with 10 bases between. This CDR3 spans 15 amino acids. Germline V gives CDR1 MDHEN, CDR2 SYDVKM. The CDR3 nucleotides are TGTGCCAGCAGTTTAAGTGAGGGAATGAACACTGAAGCTTTCTTT. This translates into CASSLSEGMNTEAFF.

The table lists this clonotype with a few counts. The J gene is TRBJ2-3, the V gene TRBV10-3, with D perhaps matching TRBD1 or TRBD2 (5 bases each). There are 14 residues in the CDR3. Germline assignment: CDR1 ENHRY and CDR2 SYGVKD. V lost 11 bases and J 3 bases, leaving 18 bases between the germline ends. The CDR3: CAVLDTEGTDTQYF. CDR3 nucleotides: TGTGCCGTCTTGGACACCGAGGGGACAGATACGCAGTATTTT.

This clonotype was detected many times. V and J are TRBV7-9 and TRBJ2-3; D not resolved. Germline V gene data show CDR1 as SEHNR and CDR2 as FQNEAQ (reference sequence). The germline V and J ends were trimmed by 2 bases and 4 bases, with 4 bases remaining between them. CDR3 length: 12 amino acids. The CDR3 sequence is CASSLSPDTQYF. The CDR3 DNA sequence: TGTGCCAGCAGCTTAAGCCCAGATACGCAGTATTTT.

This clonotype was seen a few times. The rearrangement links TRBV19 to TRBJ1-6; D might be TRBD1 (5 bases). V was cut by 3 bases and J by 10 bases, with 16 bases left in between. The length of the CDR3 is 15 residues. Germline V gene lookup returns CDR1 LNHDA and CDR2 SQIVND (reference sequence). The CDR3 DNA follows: TGTGCCAGTAGTATCGGTATAGGGGTGAAGTCACCCCTCCACTTT. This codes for CASSIGIGVKSPLHF.

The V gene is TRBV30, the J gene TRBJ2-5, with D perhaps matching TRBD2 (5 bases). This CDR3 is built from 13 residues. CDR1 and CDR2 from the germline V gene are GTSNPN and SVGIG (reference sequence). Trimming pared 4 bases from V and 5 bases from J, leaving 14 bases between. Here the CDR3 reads CAWMVEGGETQYF. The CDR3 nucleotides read TGTGCCTGGATGGTAGAGGGCGGCGAGACCCAGTACTTC.

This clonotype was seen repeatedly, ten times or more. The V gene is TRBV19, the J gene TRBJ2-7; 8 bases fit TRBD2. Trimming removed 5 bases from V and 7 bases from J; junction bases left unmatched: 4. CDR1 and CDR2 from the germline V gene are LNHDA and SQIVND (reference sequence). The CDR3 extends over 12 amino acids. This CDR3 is CASSAGGVEQYF. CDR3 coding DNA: TGTGCCAGTAGTGCGGGGGGCGTGGAGCAGTACTTC.